A single sample gave rise to the 15 T cell receptor beta chains below, sequenced in a study of blood T cells in healthy people across ages. For the second PCR, which ran for 7 to 11 cycles, a sample-barcoded 5' primer and a J-beta primer mix were used. TCRdb ran MiXCR on the 5' RACE reads and lists one entry per CDR3 protein. The sample shows about 780,000 distinct CDR3 sequences, 46% of them seen only once. What was sequenced was blood. These receptors were collected from an elderly man in good health.

The chain combines TRBV5-1 with TRBJ2-7; D is ambiguous. CDR1 is SGHRS and CDR2 is YFSETQ in the germline V gene. The CDR3 spans 15 residues. V lost 3 bases and J 7 bases, leaving 20 bases between the germline ends. For the CDR3, the DNA is TGCGCCAGCAGCTCTCCTGGGCGAGGCCTACGGGAGCAGTACTTC. Amino acid sequence: CASSSPGRGLREQYF.

This chain links TRBV5-1 with TRBJ2-1, with TRBD1 matching 8 bases. Looked up from germline, CDR1 is SGHRS and CDR2 is YFSETQ. J lost 7 bases, V lost 6 bases, and 9 bases had no gene match. This CDR3 is 14 amino acids long. CDR3 protein: CASTRQGILNEQFF. The CDR3 bases are TGCGCCAGCACCCGACAGGGGATATTGAATGAGCAGTTCTTC.

The CDR3 region is CASSGSDTQYF. The CDR3 DNA follows: TGCGCCAGCAGTGGCTCAGATACGCAGTATTTT. The chain combines TRBV5-1 with TRBJ2-3; no firm D call. In germline, CDR1 is SGHRS, CDR2 YFSETQ. The CDR3 consists of 11 residues. The V and J ends lost 5 bases and 4 bases respectively, with 5 bases between them.

V usage is TRBV18 and J usage is TRBJ2-3; the D is unclear. There are 12 residues in the CDR3. The germline V and J ends were trimmed by 6 bases and 6 bases, with 10 bases remaining between them. Germline V CDR1 and CDR2: KGHSH, LQKENI. CDR3 residues: CASSLEMDTQYF. As DNA, the CDR3 is TGTGCCAGCTCGCTAGAGATGGATACGCAGTATTTT.

The gene calls are TRBV6-2 or TRBV6-3 and TRBJ2-7, with 9 bases aligning to TRBD2. The CDR3 length is 15 residues. Looked up from germline, CDR1 is MNHEY and CDR2 is SVGEGT. V dropped 5 bases and J dropped 2; count of bases not matched to a gene: 7. The CDR3: CASSAPGLAPYEQYF. The CDR3 nucleotides are TGTGCCAGCAGTGCACCGGGACTAGCCCCCTACGAGCAGTACTTC.

The chain uses TRBV20-1 and TRBJ2-4; 9 nucleotides agree with TRBD2. Germline V gives CDR1 DFQATT, CDR2 SNEGSKA (reference sequence). J gave up 13 bases and V 3 bases, and 19 bases lay outside the gene matches. This CDR3 contains 16 residues. The CDR3 loop is CSASPPSGAARVEQYF. The CDR3 DNA follows: TGCAGTGCTAGTCCTCCTAGCGGGGCTGCACGCGTGGAGCAGTACTTC.

V is TRBV10-3 and J is TRBJ2-4; D remains unclear. The CDR3 runs to 15 residues. Germline lookup yields CDR1 ENHRY and CDR2 SYGVKD. Trimming pared 3 bases from V and 3 bases from J, leaving 12 bases between. The CDR3 nucleotides are TGTGCCATCAGTGACGACATTTCAGTCAAAAACATTCAGTACTTC. Residues: CAISDDISVKNIQYF.

This clonotype came up a few times. The J gene is TRBJ2-7, the V gene TRBV6-1, with D tentatively TRBD1 or TRBD2 (6 bases each). Germline CDR1 reads MNHNS; CDR2 reads SASEGT. V lost 0 bases and J lost 5, with 14 bases in between. This CDR3 is built from 15 residues. The CDR3 loop reads CASSEAGGFKNEQYF. DNA for the CDR3: TGTGCCAGCAGTGAAGCGGGGGGCTTTAAAAACGAGCAGTACTTC.

This clonotype has just one count. The chain joins TRBV12-3 or TRBV12-4 to TRBJ1-5; D is undetermined. The CDR3 spans 14 residues. V was clipped by 3 bases and J by 8 bases, with 14 bases between them. The CDR3 region is CASSLNGRIEPQHF. The CDR3 DNA reads as TGTGCCAGCAGTTTGAACGGGAGGATCGAGCCCCAGCATTTT.

The gene calls are TRBV11-2 and TRBJ2-6; D uncertain. Between the trimmed V and J ends, which lost 0 bases and 3 bases, there was a span of 12 bases. From germline, CDR1 is SGHAT and CDR2 FQNNGV. The CDR3 spans 17 residues. The CDR3 is CASSLDRVGFGANVLTF. The CDR3, as DNA: TGTGCCAGCAGCTTAGATCGAGTGGGTTTTGGGGCCAACGTCCTGACTTTC.

The V gene is TRBV3-1, the J gene TRBJ2-2; D ambiguous. Germline V gene sequence: CDR1 LGHDT, CDR2 YNNKEL (reference sequence). Trimming removed 0 bases from V and 8 bases from J, with 16 bases in between. This CDR3 is 16 amino acids long. CDR3 in amino acids: CASSQESPSGRGELFF. DNA for the CDR3: TGTGCCAGCAGCCAAGAGAGCCCCTCCGGCAGGGGGGAGCTGTTTTTT.

V is TRBV7-2 and J is TRBJ1-4; no reliable D call. In germline, CDR1 is SGHTA, CDR2 FQGNSA. This CDR3 comprises 16 residues. Trimming left V 4 bases short and J 3 bases short, with 15 bases between. The CDR3: CASSSRTLQANEKLFF. CDR3 DNA sequence: TGTGCCAGCAGCTCCCGGACGCTTCAGGCTAATGAAAAACTGTTTTTT.

The chain links TRBV25-1 to TRBJ1-4; D remains ambiguous. Trimming took 1 base from V and 5 from J, leaving 11 bases between them. CDR3 length: 15 amino acids. Germline CDR1 is MGHDK and CDR2 is SYGVNS. The CDR3 region is CASSELQESNEKLFF. The DNA of the CDR3 is TGTGCCAGCAGTGAATTGCAGGAATCAAATGAAAAACTGTTTTTT.

This clonotype was detected once. The J gene is TRBJ2-5, the V gene TRBV29-1; D is possibly TRBD1 (6 bases). The J call could be wrong; TRBJ2-7 is a better fit for the DNA end. The CDR3 is 14 amino acids. Germline lookup yields CDR1 SQVTM and CDR2 ANQGSEA. The CDR3 loop is CSVSGGVGTYEQYF. As DNA, the CDR3 is TGCAGCGTTAGTGGGGGCGTGGGAACCTACGAGCAGTACTTC.

The J gene is TRBJ2-7, the V gene TRBV6-2 or TRBV6-3; no firm D call. This CDR3 contains 12 residues. CDR1 and CDR2 (germline): MNHEY, SVGEGT. Trimming took off 6 bases at V and 2 bases at J, with 8 bases between the two ends. CDR3: CASRSDTYEQYF. The CDR3 DNA reads as TGTGCCAGCAGGAGTGACACCTACGAGCAGTACTTC.